One sample yielded the 7 T cell receptor beta chains listed below, sequenced in a study of T cell responses to AZD1222 COVID-19 vaccine. Generated by immunoSEQ multiplex PCR, the TCRdb table keeps only in-frame clones and is missing some. The top ten hold 3.5% to 4.5% of the sample, which has about 60,000 clones, over 60% seen once. Sequencing used peripheral blood, obtained 28 days after the second AZD1222 dose. These receptor sequences come from an adult who received the AZD1222 COVID-19 vaccine.

This clone is a singleton in its sample. The chain recombines TRBV19 with TRBJ1-2; 9 bases map to TRBD1. Germline values: CDR1 LNHDA, CDR2 SQIVND (reference sequence). Unmatched junction bases numbered 6, after V lost 5 bases and J lost 8 bases. The CDR3 runs to 13 residues. CDR3 nucleotide sequence: TGTGCCAGTAGTCAAGGACAGGGGAGCGGCTACACCTTC. Protein: CASSQGQGSGYTF. Using reference TRBV19 and TRBJ1-2 for the parts outside the CDR3, the full variable domain is DGGITQSPKYLFRKEGQNVTLSCEQNLNHDAMYWYRQDPGQGLRLIYYSQIVNDFQKGDIAEGYSVSREKKESFPLTVTSAQKNPTAFYLCASSQGQGSGYTFGSGTRLTVV.

This clone was seen a handful of times. The rearrangement uses TRBV4-2 and TRBJ2-2; D is ambiguous. The CDR3 is made up of 13 amino acids. Germline values: CDR1 LGHNA, CDR2 YNFKEQ. Trimming removed 0 bases at V and 2 bases at J, with 1 base between. The CDR3 reads CASSQENTGELFF. Written as DNA, the CDR3 is TGTGCCAGCAGCCAAGAAAACACCGGGGAGCTGTTTTTT.

This chain uses TRBV10-3 with TRBJ1-5; D is possibly TRBD1 (5 bases). The CDR3 consists of 15 residues. Trimming removed 3 bases from V and 5 bases from J, with 14 bases in between. Germline V CDR1 and CDR2: ENHRY, SYGVKD. CDR3 sequence: CAISDEWDRDQPQHF. Written as DNA, the CDR3 is TGTGCCATCAGTGATGAGTGGGACCGAGATCAGCCCCAGCATTTT.

The chain links TRBV27 to TRBJ2-7; D is unclear. V gave up 5 bases and J gave up 1 base, with 9 bases separating them. This CDR3 spans 13 amino acids. Germline assignment: CDR1 MNHEY and CDR2 SMNVEV (reference sequence). CDR3 loop: CASSPRVSYEQYF. CDR3 nucleotide sequence: TGTGCCAGCAGTCCCCGGGTTTCCTACGAGCAGTACTTC.

The chain uses TRBV27 and TRBJ2-3, with TRBD1 matching over 11 bases. After removal of 7 bases from V and 6 bases from J, the junction contained 15 bases not matched to a gene. The CDR3 spans 17 residues. Germline-derived CDR1 and CDR2 are MNHEY and SMNVEV (reference sequence). The CDR3 DNA reads as TGTGCCAGCAATAAGGGGACAGGGGGTTTAGGATCGGATACGCAGTATTTT. This codes for CASNKGTGGLGSDTQYF.

V and J are TRBV5-6 and TRBJ1-2, with a tentative D call TRBD1 (6 bases). V was trimmed by 1 base and J by 8 bases, leaving 18 bases between them. Germline CDR1 reads SGHDT; CDR2 reads YYEEEE. The CDR3 covers 15 residues. CDR3 DNA: TGTGCCAGCAGCTTGCAGGGGACGGGGTTATGGGGCTACACCTTC. Its protein product is CASSLQGTGLWGYTF.

This clone was observed a handful of times. The chain is built from TRBV7-2 and TRBJ2-5; maybe TRBD1 (5 bases). There are 17 residues in the CDR3. The V and J ends lost 3 bases and 1 base respectively, with 18 bases between them. In germline, CDR1 is SGHTA, CDR2 FQGNSA. CDR3 coding DNA: TGTGCCAGCAGCTTCGGGCAGGGATGGGTGTCCCAAGAGACCCAGTACTTC. It is translated as CASSFGQGWVSQETQYF. The variable domain in full, completed from reference TRBV7-2 and TRBJ2-5, reads GAGVSQSPSNKVTEKGKDVELRCDPISGHTALYWYRQSLGQGLEFLIYFQGNSAPDKSGLPSDRFSAERTGGSVSTLTIQRTQQEDSAVYLCASSFGQGWVSQETQYFGPGTRLLVL.